One and the same sample provided the 30 T cell receptor beta chains below, sequenced in a study of blood T cell repertoires in COVID-19. Generated by immunoSEQ multiplex PCR, the TCRdb table keeps only in-frame clones and is missing some. The repertoire has 200,000 to 300,000 clones, approximately 83% of them found once; the top ten carry 3.3%. Sequencing was done on a sample of PBMCs or T cells enriched from blood (not recorded which). The receptors were gathered from a woman in her forties with acute COVID-19.

The J gene is TRBJ2-5, the V gene TRBV12-3 or TRBV12-4, with D tentatively TRBD2 (6 bases). V shed 3 bases and J shed 4 bases, with 6 bases lying between them. The CDR3 sequence is 12 residues long. CDR3 in DNA: TGTGCCAGCAGTTTCGGGGGAGAGACCCAGTACTTC. It translates to CASSFGGETQYF.

The DNA of the CDR3 is TGTGCCAGTAGTATTTATTCAGGGGCTCTGGGTCAGCCCCAGCATTTT. Translation gives CASSIYSGALGQPQHF. The rearrangement joins TRBV19 to TRBJ1-5; D possibly corresponds to TRBD1 (6 bases). Germline V gene data show CDR1 as LNHDA and CDR2 as SQIVND (reference sequence). CDR3 size: 16 residues. V shed 3 bases and J shed 6 bases, with 18 bases lying between them.

This chain links TRBV6-5 with TRBJ1-3; 8 positions agree with TRBD1. The trim removed 5 bases at V and 4 bases at J, leaving 7 bases unmatched. Germline lookup yields CDR1 MNHEY and CDR2 SVGAGI. The CDR3 contains 15 residues. The CDR3 loop reads CASSKQGASGNTIYF. CDR3 DNA: TGTGCCAGCAGTAAGCAGGGGGCGTCCGGAAACACCATATATTTT.

The chain uses TRBV5-4 and TRBJ1-6; no clear D gene. This CDR3 is 14 amino acids long. The V end was cut by 0 bases, the J end by 9 bases, with 10 bases between. Germline CDR1 SGHNT, CDR2 YYREEE (reference sequence). CDR3 DNA: TGTGCCAGCAGCTTGGCGGCGGGCAGTTCACCCCTCCACTTT. As protein: CASSLAAGSSPLHF.

This chain connects TRBV2 to TRBJ2-4; 7 positions match TRBD1. The CDR3 sequence is 13 residues long. The trim removed 7 bases at V and 3 bases at J, leaving 3 bases unmatched. CDR1 is SNHLY, CDR2 FYNNEI, per germline. CDR3 in DNA: TGTGCCAGCAACCGGGACAGCAAAAACATTCAGTACTTC. Its protein product is CASNRDSKNIQYF. Full variable domain (rest looked up from reference TRBV2 and TRBJ2-4): EPEVTQTPSHQVTQMGQEVILRCVPISNHLYFYWYRQILGQKVEFLVSFYNNEISEKSEIFDDQFSVERPDGSNFTLKIRSTKLEDSAMYFCASNRDSKNIQYFGAGTRLSVL.

The chain links TRBV2 to TRBJ2-6, with no clear D. Trimming took 2 bases from V and 2 from J, leaving 13 bases between them. Germline CDR1 SNHLY, CDR2 FYNNEI. CDR3 length: 17 residues. As DNA, the CDR3 is TGTGCCAGCAGTGAAAGGAGTGTCGACGCTGGGGCCAACGTCCTGACTTTC. Translated, it gives CASSERSVDAGANVLTF.

The J gene is TRBJ2-6, the V gene TRBV30; the match to TRBD1 covers 9 bases. The CDR3 is made up of 17 amino acids. Germline values: CDR1 GTSNPN, CDR2 SVGIG (reference sequence). V trimming: 6 bases; J trimming: 4 bases; junction bases outside the gene matches: 13. The CDR3 reads CACVPGQGAVGANVLTF. The CDR3, as DNA: TGTGCCTGTGTGCCGGGACAGGGAGCGGTAGGGGCCAACGTCCTGACTTTC.

This chain links TRBV2 with TRBJ2-5; TRBD2 agrees at 10 bases. The germline gives CDR1 SNHLY, CDR2 FYNNEI. The CDR3 loop spans 13 amino acids. Trimming took 7 bases from V and 5 from J; bases not matched to a gene: 4. CDR3 loop: CASTILAGETQYF. The CDR3 DNA reads as TGTGCCAGCACCATACTAGCGGGGGAGACCCAGTACTTC.

The chain carries TRBV6-5 and TRBJ2-7; TRBD1 matches at 9 bases. Per germline, CDR1 MNHEY and CDR2 SVGAGI. The J segment lost 3 bases and the V segment lost 6 bases, leaving 9 bases of the junction unmatched. This CDR3 is 15 amino acids long. Written as DNA, the CDR3 is TGTGCCAGCAGAAAACAGGGGGCCCAATTCTACGAGCAGTACTTC. Protein sequence: CASRKQGAQFYEQYF.

A few counts support this clone. This chain connects TRBV2 to TRBJ2-1; D is perhaps TRBD2 (6 bases). In germline, CDR1 is SNHLY, CDR2 FYNNEI. CDR3 size: 15 residues. V was clipped by 2 bases and J by 8 bases, with 16 bases between them. The CDR3: CASSEYPDERDEQFF. The CDR3 DNA reads as TGTGCCAGCAGTGAATACCCCGACGAGCGGGATGAGCAGTTCTTC. Drawing the rest from reference TRBV2 and TRBJ2-1, the complete variable domain is EPEVTQTPSHQVTQMGQEVILRCVPISNHLYFYWYRQILGQKVEFLVSFYNNEISEKSEIFDDQFSVERPDGSNFTLKIRSTKLEDSAMYFCASSEYPDERDEQFFGPGTRLTVL.

The table lists this clone with a count of one. The J gene is TRBJ2-1, the V gene TRBV19; D is undetermined. Germline V CDR1 and CDR2: LNHDA, SQIVND (reference sequence). The germline V and J ends were trimmed by 3 bases and 0 bases, with 9 bases remaining between them. CDR3 length equals 15 residues. The CDR3 is CASSILHSSYNEQFF. The CDR3, as DNA: TGTGCCAGTAGTATTTTGCACAGCTCCTACAATGAGCAGTTCTTC.

This chain links TRBV11-1 with TRBJ2-7; perhaps TRBD1 as D (5 bases). Germline-derived CDR1 and CDR2 are SGHAT and FQDESV (reference sequence). V was pared by 5 bases and J by 6 bases, with 20 bases between. CDR3 size: 15 residues. Here the CDR3 DNA reads TGTGCCAGCAGCCCCGTGGGGCCCATCACAGGCGAGCAGTACTTC. It specifies CASSPVGPITGEQYF.

The genes are TRBV11-3 and TRBJ2-7; maybe TRBD1 (5 bases). The CDR3 runs to 14 residues. Per the germline V gene, CDR1 is SGHNT and CDR2 is YENEEA. Trimming removed 3 bases at V and 2 bases at J, with 11 bases between. The CDR3 DNA follows: TGTGCCAGCAGCTTCAGGGTAGGCACCTACGAGCAGTACTTC. Translated: CASSFRVGTYEQYF.

This clone was detected a few times. The rearrangement joins TRBV4-2 to TRBJ1-2, with 8 bases fitting TRBD1. The junction had 14 bases not matched to a gene; V was cut back by 1 base and J by 4 bases. CDR1 and CDR2 (germline): LGHNA, YNFKEQ. The CDR3 is 18 residues long. CDR3 residues: CASSQGGQGKVVFYGYTF. In nucleotides, the CDR3 is TGTGCCAGCAGCCAAGGAGGACAGGGTAAAGTGGTTTTCTATGGCTACACCTTC.

The chain combines TRBV18 with TRBJ2-2, with TRBD2 matching over 8 bases. The CDR3 consists of 17 residues. In germline, CDR1 is KGHSH, CDR2 LQKENI. J gave up 7 bases and V 3 bases, and 13 bases lay outside the gene matches. CDR3 residues: CASSPREASGSYGELFF. The CDR3 DNA sequence: TGTGCCAGCTCACCCCGAGAAGCCAGCGGGAGCTACGGGGAGCTGTTTTTT. Combining the CDR3 with reference TRBV18 and TRBJ2-2 gives the whole variable domain NAGVMQNPRHLVRRRGQEARLRCSPMKGHSHVYWYRQLPEEGLKFMVYLQKENIIDESGMPKERFSAEFPKEGPSILRIQQVVRGDSAAYFCASSPREASGSYGELFFGEGSRLTVL.

This chain links TRBV18 with TRBJ1-1; TRBD1 agrees at 9 bases. Germline-derived CDR1 and CDR2 are KGHSH and LQKENI. The CDR3 has 14 residues. The junction had 5 bases not matched to a gene; V was cut back by 4 bases and J by 5 bases. The CDR3 loop reads CASSQGTGSTEAFF. The CDR3 nucleotides are TGTGCCAGCTCACAGGGGACAGGGTCTACTGAAGCTTTCTTT.

This clone was observed a few times. The CDR3 region has the DNA TGTGCCAGCAGCCAATTGACAGGGGTTTCCGAGCAGTACTTC. Protein product: CASSQLTGVSEQYF. The chain uses TRBV14 and TRBJ2-7, with 8 bases identical to TRBD1. This CDR3 is 14 amino acids long. Germline CDR1 reads SGHDN; CDR2 reads FVKESK. The junction had 6 bases not matched to a gene; V was cut back by 2 bases and J by 6 bases.

This clone occurred a few times. The chain joins TRBV4-2 to TRBJ1-1; weak D call: TRBD1 (6 bases). Per germline, CDR1 LGHNA and CDR2 YNFKEQ. The CDR3 runs to 13 residues. Trimming cost V 0 bases and J 8 bases, with 10 bases left between them. CDR3 protein: CASSQDTQGEAFF. The CDR3 coding sequence is TGTGCCAGCAGCCAAGATACTCAGGGGGAAGCTTTCTTT.

The chain has TRBV28 and TRBJ2-7; 8 bases are a match to TRBD2. The CDR3 runs 21 residues. With V trimmed by 4 bases and J by 2 bases, 25 bases remained unmatched. Germline V gene sequence: CDR1 MDHEN, CDR2 SYDVKM. The DNA of the CDR3 is TGTGCCAGCAGTTATCCCCCACTTTTCGGCACCGCCGGGACTAGTGCCTACGAGCAGTACTTC. It translates to CASSYPPLFGTAGTSAYEQYF.

V and J are TRBV10-1 and TRBJ1-1, with a possible D match to TRBD1 (6 bases). Germline-derived CDR1 and CDR2 are WNHNN and SYGVQD (reference sequence). Between the trimmed V and J ends, which lost 2 bases and 9 bases, there was a span of 16 bases. The CDR3 contains 14 residues. The CDR3 here is CASSESGGASKAFF. CDR3 sequence (DNA): TGCGCCAGCAGTGAGAGCGGGGGCGCCTCTAAAGCTTTCTTT.

The CDR3 sequence is CASSVDPLGYNEQFF. The CDR3 region has the DNA TGTGCCAGCAGCGTAGACCCTCTAGGCTACAATGAGCAGTTCTTC. V usage is TRBV9 and J usage is TRBJ2-1; D is unclear. Trimming cost V 0 bases and J 3 bases, with 10 bases left between them. The CDR3 sequence is 15 residues long. CDR1 is SGDLS, CDR2 YYNGEE, per germline.

The chain combines TRBV2 with TRBJ2-5, with D perhaps matching TRBD1 (5 bases). The CDR3 consists of 16 residues. The germline V and J ends were trimmed by 2 bases and 1 base, with 14 bases remaining between them. Germline V CDR1 and CDR2: SNHLY, FYNNEI. CDR3 DNA sequence: TGTGCCAGCAGTGAATGGGGCGCTCCCGGCCAAGAGACCCAGTACTTC. Amino acid sequence: CASSEWGAPGQETQYF.

V and J are TRBV27 and TRBJ2-3; 10 bases line up with TRBD2. CDR3 length: 15 amino acids. Germline V CDR1 and CDR2: MNHEY, SMNVEV (reference sequence). V lost 4 bases, J lost 2 bases, and 3 bases stayed unmatched. In nucleotides, the CDR3 is TGTGCCAGCAGTTCGGGACTAGCGACCACAGATACGCAGTATTTT. This sequence encodes CASSSGLATTDTQYF.

The chain recombines TRBV19 with TRBJ1-5; D is possibly TRBD1 (5 bases). CDR1 and CDR2 (germline): LNHDA, SQIVND (reference sequence). The CDR3 sequence is 15 residues long. Trimming shortened V by 4 bases and J by 6 bases, and 16 bases separated the two germline ends. This chain's CDR3 is CASSTYLGGGQPQHF. As DNA, the CDR3 is TGTGCCAGTAGTACGTACCTGGGGGGGGGTCAGCCCCAGCATTTT.

The chain is built from TRBV3-1 (or the pseudogene TRBV3-2) and TRBJ2-2; maybe TRBD1 (5 bases). In germline, CDR1 is LGHDT, CDR2 YNNKEL (reference sequence). The CDR3 has 14 residues. The ends were cut back, 4 bases at V and 7 bases at J, with 13 bases in the middle. As DNA, the CDR3 is TGTGCCAGCAGCCGGGGCAGAATGGTCGGGGAGCTGTTTTTT. Protein sequence: CASSRGRMVGELFF.

The V gene is TRBV28, the J gene TRBJ2-1, with D unclear. V dropped 3 bases and J dropped 3 bases, with 27 bases sitting between them. Looked up from germline, CDR1 is MDHEN and CDR2 is SYDVKM. The CDR3 covers 20 residues. Written as DNA, the CDR3 is TGTGCCAGCAGTTTCCGCGTAGAGAGCGACCCAATCCTTTACTACAATGAGCAGTTCTTC. Protein sequence: CASSFRVESDPILYYNEQFF.

The genes are TRBV25-1 and TRBJ1-5; the match to TRBD1 covers 9 bases. Germline-derived CDR1 and CDR2 are MGHDK and SYGVNS. J was trimmed by 4 bases and V by 2 bases; bases with no gene match: 3. CDR3 length: 15 amino acids. The CDR3 DNA sequence: TGTGCCAGCAGTGAAAGGACAGGGGATAATCAGCCCCAGCATTTT. Translating it yields CASSERTGDNQPQHF.

The chain links TRBV21-1 to TRBJ2-4; TRBD2, as called in the table, went unchecked against the DNA. TRBV21-1 is marked as a pseudogene. The CDR3 is made up of 20 amino acids. CDR3 sequence reads: CASSKGGWPSGRPGENIQYF. DNA for the CDR3: TGTGCCAGCAGCAAAGGGGGGTGGCCTAGCGGGAGGCCCGGAGAAAACATTCAGTACTTC.

The chain links TRBV24-1 to TRBJ2-3; the match to TRBD2 covers 11 bases. V lost 3 bases and J lost 4; bases outside the gene matches: 11. Per the germline V gene, CDR1 is KGHDR and CDR2 is SFDVKD. This CDR3 spans 18 amino acids. The CDR3 spells CATSDLGTSGGVADTQYF. In nucleotides, the CDR3 is TGTGCCACCAGTGATCTCGGGACTAGCGGAGGGGTGGCAGATACGCAGTATTTT.

Ten or more counts support this clone. The J gene is TRBJ1-3, the V gene TRBV27; D uncertain. The CDR3 has 14 amino acids. Trimming stripped 4 bases from V and 0 bases from J, with 7 bases between. Germline V gene sequence: CDR1 MNHEY, CDR2 SMNVEV (reference sequence). The CDR3 DNA follows: TGTGCCAGCAGTTACAACCCCTCTGGAAACACCATATATTTT. As protein: CASSYNPSGNTIYF.